These 30 T cell receptor beta chains came from one sample sequenced in a study of regulatory and conventional T cells in RAG deficiency. Regulatory T cells were sorted from blood as CD4+ CD25-high CD127-low cells. Measured with immunoSEQ multiplex PCR; TCRdb has only the in-frame clones, and not every one. Among about 9,400 clones, 89% were seen once, and the ten largest hold around 1.2%. Separately, the same data were catalogued under a study of regulatory T cells. That paper states: Primers: 52 TRBV forward and 13 TRBJ reverse.

Sequencing was done on a sample of Tregs sorted from blood. These receptors all stem from a human donor in good health.

The chain links TRBV19 to TRBJ2-3; 10 bases agree with TRBD2. Germline V gene sequence: CDR1 LNHDA, CDR2 SQIVND (reference sequence). The CDR3 loop spans 15 amino acids. V lost 5 bases, J lost 5 bases, and 7 bases stayed unmatched. CDR3 sequence reads: CASSRWTSGGDTQYF. The CDR3 DNA reads as TGTGCCAGTAGTCGATGGACTAGCGGAGGAGATACGCAGTATTTT.

V usage is TRBV6-1 and J usage is TRBJ2-5, with TRBD2 as a possible D gene (6 bases). The CDR3 is 15 residues long. Trimming stripped 7 bases from V and 1 base from J, with 16 bases between. Germline loops: CDR1 MNHNS, CDR2 SASEGT. CDR3 bases: TGTGCCAGCACAGGCGGGATAAGGGCCCAAGAGACCCAGTACTTC. Translated, it gives CASTGGIRAQETQYF.

The rearrangement joins TRBV11-3 to TRBJ2-5, with D maybe TRBD1 (5 bases). The CDR3 has 14 residues. In germline, CDR1 is SGHNT, CDR2 YENEEA. V lost 3 bases and J 4 bases, leaving 12 bases between the germline ends. The CDR3 nucleotides read TGTGCCAGCAGCTTGGGGCTAGTTCCAGAGACCCAGTACTTC. Encoded protein: CASSLGLVPETQYF.

This clone was counted a single time. This chain links TRBV19 with TRBJ1-4; a possible D gene is TRBD1 (5 bases). Trimming took off 5 bases at V and 5 bases at J, with 12 bases between the two ends. The germline CDR1 and CDR2 sequences are LNHDA and SQIVND (reference sequence). The CDR3 runs 14 residues. For the CDR3, the DNA is TGTGCCAGTAGTCCGGGACGGTTGAATGAAAAACTGTTTTTT. Its protein is CASSPGRLNEKLFF. The full variable domain, with the rest looked up from reference TRBV19 and TRBJ1-4, is DGGITQSPKYLFRKEGQNVTLSCEQNLNHDAMYWYRQDPGQGLRLIYYSQIVNDFQKGDIAEGYSVSREKKESFPLTVTSAQKNPTAFYLCASSPGRLNEKLFFGSGTQLSVL.

CDR3 DNA: TGTGCCAGCAGTAGGACTAGCGGAGCCTACGAGCAGTACTTC. This translates into CASSRTSGAYEQYF. The chain links TRBV6-1 to TRBJ2-7; 10 nucleotides agree with TRBD2. This CDR3 has 14 amino acids. The J segment lost 2 bases and the V segment lost 5 bases, leaving 3 bases of the junction unmatched. Germline lookup yields CDR1 MNHNS and CDR2 SASEGT.

The rearrangement uses TRBV11-3 and TRBJ2-7, with TRBD1 identical over 8 bases. The CDR3 consists of 16 residues. V was clipped by 6 bases and J by 9 bases; unmatched bases: 19. Per germline, CDR1 SGHNT and CDR2 YENEEA. The CDR3 region has the DNA TGTGCCAGCAGTCCGGGTACAGGGGGATTACTACGGGGGCAGTACTTC. Translating it yields CASSPGTGGLLRGQYF.

V is TRBV2 and J is TRBJ1-1; D not resolved. The CDR3 has 12 residues. Between the trimmed V and J ends, which lost 11 bases and 4 bases, there was a span of 14 bases. CDR1 SNHLY and CDR2 FYNNEI come from the germline V gene. CDR3 region: CAVGRLFTEAFF. The CDR3 nucleotides are TGTGCCGTAGGGAGGTTGTTCACTGAAGCTTTCTTT. The full variable domain, in which reference TRBV2 and TRBJ1-1 provide the parts outside the CDR3, is EPEVTQTPSHQVTQMGQEVILRCVPISNHLYFYWYRQILGQKVEFLVSFYNNEISEKSEIFDDQFSVERPDGSNFTLKIRSTKLEDSAMYFCAVGRLFTEAFFGQGTRLTVV.

This clone was seen a single time. This sequence joins TRBV7-9 and TRBJ1-4, with TRBD1 matching over 7 bases. The germline V gene has CDR1 SEHNR and CDR2 FQNEAQ (reference sequence). CDR3 length equals 15 residues. V was clipped by 5 bases and J by 8 bases; unmatched bases: 11. The CDR3 DNA is TGTGCCAGCAGCCGCCAGGGGGTTCTCTGGGAAAAACTGTTTTTT. Translated: CASSRQGVLWEKLFF.

The chain is built from TRBV28 and TRBJ1-5, with 12 bases identical to TRBD1. The CDR3 covers 15 residues. J gave up 5 bases and V 8 bases, and 7 bases lay outside the gene matches. From germline, CDR1 is MDHEN and CDR2 SYDVKM. The CDR3 protein is CASWAGTGGDQPQHF. For the CDR3, the DNA is TGTGCCAGCTGGGCGGGGACAGGGGGCGATCAGCCCCAGCATTTT. Full variable domain (missing parts from reference TRBV28 and TRBJ1-5): DVKVTQSSRYLVKRTGEKVFLECVQDMDHENMFWYRQDPGLGLRLIYFSYDVKMKEKGDIPEGYSVSREKKERFSLILESASTNQTSMYLCASWAGTGGDQPQHFGDGTRLSIL.

Only one count was recorded for this clone. The chain couples TRBV10-3 to TRBJ1-2; 8 positions match TRBD1. CDR1 and CDR2 from the germline V gene are ENHRY and SYGVKD. CDR3 length: 13 amino acids. Trimming took 5 bases from V and 4 from J; bases not matched to a gene: 3. CDR3 region: CAISRDRGYGYTF. The CDR3 DNA sequence: TGTGCCATCAGTCGAGACAGGGGCTATGGCTACACCTTC.

This chain connects TRBV18 to TRBJ2-5, with D unclear. V lost 1 base to trimming and J lost 3 bases, with 0 bases between them. The CDR3 spans 11 residues. Looked up from germline, CDR1 is KGHSH and CDR2 is LQKENI. The CDR3: CASSPQETQYF. CDR3 in DNA: TGTGCCAGCTCACCACAAGAGACCCAGTACTTC.

V usage is TRBV25-1 and J usage is TRBJ2-5; 7 positions agree with TRBD1. Germline assignment: CDR1 MGHDK and CDR2 SYGVNS. The CDR3 spans 17 residues. Germline trimming cut 5 bases from V and 5 bases from J; bases unmatched to any gene: 17. Here the CDR3 reads CASSMPTTGLRIETQYF. In DNA, the CDR3 is TGTGCCAGCAGTATGCCTACGACAGGGCTCAGGATCGAGACCCAGTACTTC.

The chain combines TRBV29-1 with TRBJ2-1, with TRBD2 as a possible D gene (6 bases). Trimming took 2 bases from V and 9 from J, leaving 11 bases between them. The CDR3 contains 12 residues. Looked up from germline, CDR1 is SQVTM and CDR2 is ANQGSEA. The chain's CDR3 is CSVEIFGGEQFF. CDR3 nucleotide sequence: TGCAGCGTTGAAATCTTCGGGGGTGAGCAGTTCTTC.

The chain combines TRBV5-6 with TRBJ1-2; 7 bases are a match to TRBD1. Germline V gene data show CDR1 as SGHDT and CDR2 as YYEEEE. The CDR3 is 15 amino acids. J gave up 7 bases and V 6 bases, and 15 bases lay outside the gene matches. The CDR3 region is CASISRLGGFAGYTF. The CDR3 DNA follows: TGTGCCAGCATCTCACGACTAGGGGGCTTTGCTGGCTACACCTTC. Drawing the rest from reference TRBV5-6 and TRBJ1-2, the complete variable domain is DAGVTQSPTHLIKTRGQQVTLRCSPKSGHDTVSWYQQALGQGPQFIFQYYEEEERQRGNFPDRFSGHQFPNYSSELNVNALLLGDSALYLCASISRLGGFAGYTFGSGTRLTVV.

The chain is built from TRBV19 and TRBJ2-1; 7 bases match TRBD1. The germline V gene has CDR1 LNHDA and CDR2 SQIVND (reference sequence). J lost 0 bases, V lost 5 bases, and 4 bases had no gene match. The CDR3 runs 15 residues. For the CDR3, the DNA is TGTGCCAGTAGTGTGGACAGGAGCTCCTACAATGAGCAGTTCTTC. It yields the protein CASSVDRSSYNEQFF.

The chain combines TRBV28 with TRBJ1-4; possibly TRBD1 for D (6 bases). The CDR3 contains 14 residues. The V gene's germline CDR1 is MDHEN and CDR2 SYDVKM. V was pared by 3 bases and J by 8 bases, with 13 bases between. The DNA of the CDR3 is TGTGCCAGCAGTTTCTTGGGGGCGCGCGAAAAACTGTTTTTT. It yields the protein CASSFLGAREKLFF. The entire variable domain, with the rest obtained from reference TRBV28 and TRBJ1-4, is as follows: DVKVTQSSRYLVKRTGEKVFLECVQDMDHENMFWYRQDPGLGLRLIYFSYDVKMKEKGDIPEGYSVSREKKERFSLILESASTNQTSMYLCASSFLGAREKLFFGSGTQLSVL.

This chain joins TRBV18 and TRBJ2-3, with D maybe TRBD2 (6 bases). Germline V gives CDR1 KGHSH, CDR2 LQKENI. The V end was cut by 2 bases, the J end by 8 bases, with 11 bases between. The CDR3 covers 13 residues. CDR3 sequence (DNA): TGTGCCAGCTCACCAGTGACTAGTTTTACGCAGTATTTT. This encodes CASSPVTSFTQYF.

This chain connects TRBV19 to TRBJ2-2; 10 bases agree with TRBD1. V lost 9 bases and J lost 7; bases outside the gene matches: 8. The germline V gene has CDR1 LNHDA and CDR2 SQIVND (reference sequence). The CDR3 runs 14 residues. CDR3: CASSGTGAIGELFF. CDR3 nucleotide sequence: TGTGCCAGCTCCGGGACAGGGGCGATCGGGGAGCTGTTTTTT. Variable domain in full (rest from reference TRBV19 and TRBJ2-2): DGGITQSPKYLFRKEGQNVTLSCEQNLNHDAMYWYRQDPGQGLRLIYYSQIVNDFQKGDIAEGYSVSREKKESFPLTVTSAQKNPTAFYLCASSGTGAIGELFFGEGSRLTVL.

The chain couples TRBV6-5 to TRBJ1-2, with 7 bases identical to TRBD1. J was trimmed by 5 bases and V by 5 bases; bases with no gene match: 8. Per germline, CDR1 MNHEY and CDR2 SVGAGI. This CDR3 is built from 14 residues. The CDR3 protein is CASSPRTGPYGYTF. The DNA for the CDR3 is TGTGCCAGCAGTCCCAGGACAGGCCCGTATGGCTACACCTTC.

The rearrangement links TRBV27 to TRBJ2-4; D is ambiguous. V lost 11 bases and J 0 bases, leaving 26 bases between the germline ends. The CDR3 runs to 18 residues. In germline, CDR1 is MNHEY, CDR2 SMNVEV (reference sequence). CDR3 coding DNA: TGTGCCGGCGATACCGACGTAAGGCTGTACTTAGCCAAAAACATTCAGTACTTC. Its translation is CAGDTDVRLYLAKNIQYF.

The chain uses TRBV2 and TRBJ2-5; 8 bases are a match to TRBD1. V lost 5 bases, J lost 2 bases, and 4 bases stayed unmatched. Germline CDR1 SNHLY, CDR2 FYNNEI. The CDR3 covers 14 residues. CDR3 in amino acids: CASSIQGGQETQYF. In DNA form, the CDR3 reads TGTGCCAGCAGTATACAGGGGGGTCAAGAGACCCAGTACTTC. Drawing the rest from reference TRBV2 and TRBJ2-5, the complete variable domain is EPEVTQTPSHQVTQMGQEVILRCVPISNHLYFYWYRQILGQKVEFLVSFYNNEISEKSEIFDDQFSVERPDGSNFTLKIRSTKLEDSAMYFCASSIQGGQETQYFGPGTRLLVL.

The V and J genes are TRBV18 and TRBJ2-5, with D perhaps TRBD1 (5 bases). Trimming shortened V by 6 bases and J by 6 bases, and 17 bases separated the two germline ends. CDR1 KGHSH and CDR2 LQKENI come from the germline V gene. CDR3 size: 14 residues. Written as DNA, the CDR3 is TGTGCCAGCTCCGACCAGGGTTTTGGGAAGACCCAGTACTTC. This codes for CASSDQGFGKTQYF.

The chain couples TRBV7-2 to TRBJ2-1, with D possibly called TRBD1 or TRBD2 (7 bases each). The V gene's germline CDR1 is SGHTA and CDR2 FQGNSA. The CDR3 extends over 12 amino acids. Trimming shortened V by 4 bases and J by 9 bases, and 10 bases separated the two germline ends. CDR3 nucleotide sequence: TGTGCCAGCAGCTCCAGGGGGGGTGAGCAGTTCTTC. Translating gives CASSSRGGEQFF.

The chain carries TRBV6-5 and TRBJ2-1; D unclear. The V gene lost 4 bases and the J gene lost 0 bases, with 4 bases spanning the gap. The CDR3 is made up of 13 amino acids. Looked up from germline, CDR1 is MNHEY and CDR2 is SVGAGI. The CDR3 region has the DNA TGTGCCAGCAGTTCTTTCTCCTACAATGAGCAGTTCTTC. Its translation: CASSSFSYNEQFF.

The rearrangement links TRBV7-8 to TRBJ1-5; 8 bases match TRBD1. The CDR3 spans 14 residues. The V gene end was trimmed by 6 bases and the J gene end by 5 bases; junction bases not matched to a gene: 6. CDR1 is SGHVS and CDR2 is FQNEAQ in the germline V gene. DNA for the CDR3: TGTGCCAGCAGTCATTCACAGGGGGATCAGCCCCAGCATTTT. Translation gives CASSHSQGDQPQHF. Looking up the rest from reference TRBV7-8 and TRBJ1-5 gives the full variable domain: GAGVSQSPRYKVAKRGQDVALRCDPISGHVSLFWYQQALGQGPEFLTYFQNEAQLDKSGLPSDRFFAERPEGSVSTLKIQRTQQEDSAVYLCASSHSQGDQPQHFGDGTRLSIL.

This clone was observed a single time. The chain links TRBV5-8 to TRBJ2-7; 8 positions agree with TRBD1. The CDR3 consists of 14 residues. J was trimmed by 0 bases and V by 4 bases; bases with no gene match: 3. Germline CDR1 SGHTS, CDR2 YDEGEE. In DNA form, the CDR3 reads TGTGCCAGCAGCCGGACAGGGAGCTCCTACGAGCAGTACTTC. Residues: CASSRTGSSYEQYF.

V gene TRBV6-6 combines with J gene TRBJ1-2, with D perhaps matching TRBD1 (6 bases). Trimming removed 6 bases at V and 4 bases at J, with 18 bases between. This CDR3 has 15 amino acids. The germline V gene has CDR1 MNHNY and CDR2 SVGAGI (reference sequence). DNA for the CDR3: TGTGCCAGCAGCCCACCGACAGGAAAACCCTATGGCTACACCTTC. Encoded protein: CASSPPTGKPYGYTF.

This chain connects TRBV30 to TRBJ2-7, with D perhaps TRBD2 (5 bases). The V and J ends lost 0 bases and 4 bases respectively, with 7 bases between them. Germline V gives CDR1 GTSNPN, CDR2 SVGIG (reference sequence). This CDR3 has 12 residues. This chain's CDR3 is CAWSVSGYEQYF. CDR3 bases: TGTGCCTGGAGTGTATCGGGATACGAGCAGTACTTC. The full variable domain, in which reference TRBV30 and TRBJ2-7 provide the parts outside the CDR3, is SQTIHQWPATLVQPVGSPLSLECTVEGTSNPNLYWYRQAAGRGLQLLFYSVGIGQISSEVPQNLSASRPQDRQFILSSKKLLLSDSGFYLCAWSVSGYEQYFGPGTRLTVT.

This chain uses TRBV5-1 with TRBJ1-2, with 7 positions matching TRBD1. The CDR3 covers 15 residues. Losses at the gene ends were 4 bases for V and 4 bases for J; bases not matched to a gene: 10. Per the germline V gene, CDR1 is SGHRS and CDR2 is YFSETQ. The CDR3 sequence: CASSPTGVQTYGYTF. The DNA for the CDR3 is TGCGCCAGCAGCCCTACAGGGGTCCAAACCTATGGCTACACCTTC.

This rearrangement joins TRBV5-1 to TRBJ2-2; no clear D. Germline CDR1 is SGHRS and CDR2 is YFSETQ. The CDR3 consists of 15 residues. The V and J ends lost 0 bases and 1 base respectively, with 7 bases between them. The CDR3 nucleotides are TGCGCCAGCAGCTTGGTTCCAGGGAACACCGGGGAGCTGTTTTTT. Encoded protein: CASSLVPGNTGELFF.